Detailed here is one TCR beta chain. The patients had localized lung adenocarcinoma, a non-small cell subtype. Germline-derived CDR1 and CDR2 are MNHNS and SASEGT. CDR3 size: 13 residues. The sample belongs to a study of CD4 and CD8 cells across lung adenocarcinoma regions. TCRdb reanalysed the PCR reads using MiXCR and keeps one entry per CDR3 protein. The sample lists 20,000 to 30,000 distinct CDR3 sequences; about half were seen once. The receptor was derived from a male donor with lung adenocarcinoma. The CD4 and CD8 labels of this study may be unreliable. Sequenced input: CD8+ T cells from the center of a lung tumor. The chain is built from TRBV6-1 and TRBJ2-5, with D possibly matching TRBD1 (6 bases). The DNA end is a closer match to TRBJ2-7, so the J assignment may be wrong. The CDR3 loop is CASSDWGTFEQYF. The CDR3 region has the DNA TGTGCCAGCAGTGATTGGGGGACATTCGAGCAGTACTTC.